This T cell receptor beta chain was recorded in a study of T-cell memory formation after mild COVID-19. The germline gives CDR1 SGHVS, CDR2 FNYEAQ. Trimming removed 6 bases from V and 1 base from J, with 12 bases in between. The CDR3 totals 14 residues. In TCRdb, the 5' RACE reads were re-called with MiXCR into one record per CDR3 protein. The table records under 600,000 distinct CDR3 sequences, less than 25% of them present only once. Source material: PBMCs or a T cell subset sorted from them (not recorded which). The chain employs TRBV7-6 and TRBJ1-1, with D unresolved. The sequence derives from an adult woman who had mild COVID-19 (a few samples of this study predate the infection). Cell type and time point are not known. The CDR3 DNA follows: TGTGCCAGCAGAGAAGGGTACGGGAACACTGAAGCTTTCTTT. Protein product: CASREGYGNTEAFF.